These 21 T cell receptor beta chains were sequenced from one sample in a study of blood T cells in healthy people across ages. Next came a second PCR, run for about 7 to 12 cycles, which used a sample-barcoded 5' primer along with a J-beta primer mix. TCRdb fed the 5' RACE reads into MiXCR, producing one record per CDR3 protein. The repertoire includes roughly 680,000 distinct CDR3 sequences, roughly 49% of them detected once, and 30% to 40% sits in the top ten. Sequencing was done on a sample of blood. The receptor source for this set is a woman aged 60-75 years in good health.

The chain uses TRBV5-1 and TRBJ2-7; 8 nucleotides line up with TRBD2. The V segment lost 3 bases and the J segment 4 bases; nucleotides outside the gene matches: 9. This CDR3 contains 15 residues. Germline V gene sequence: CDR1 SGHRS, CDR2 YFSETQ. CDR3 nucleotide sequence: TGCGCCAGCAGCTCCCCCGGAGAGCGGGAGTACGAGCAGTACTTC. Protein sequence: CASSSPGEREYEQYF.

The V gene is TRBV18, the J gene TRBJ2-7; weak D call: TRBD1 (6 bases). Germline CDR1 and CDR2: KGHSH and LQKENI. Trimming stripped 3 bases from V and 3 bases from J, with 18 bases between. There are 16 residues in the CDR3. The CDR3 DNA reads TGTGCCAGCTCACCTGTAGATACAGGGAAAATCTACGAGCAGTACTTC. This gives the protein CASSPVDTGKIYEQYF.

This chain connects TRBV27 to TRBJ2-1; 9 bases map to TRBD2. Germline V lookup: CDR1 MNHEY, CDR2 SMNVEV (reference sequence). Trimming at V came to 4 bases and at J to 15 bases, leaving 13 bases not matched to a gene. This CDR3 has 14 amino acids. Here the CDR3 DNA reads TGTGCCAGCAGTTCTCGAGCGGGAGGATTTAGTTGGTTCTTC. Encoded protein: CASSSRAGGFSWFF.

The sample holds a few counts of this clonotype. J is TRBJ2-1 and V is TRBV7-2, with 10 bases matching TRBD2. V lost 5 bases and J lost 0; bases outside the gene matches: 4. Germline V lookup: CDR1 SGHTA, CDR2 FQGNSA. This CDR3 comprises 16 residues. CDR3 DNA: TGTGCCAGCAGCCGGGCTAGCGGGAGCTCCTACAATGAGCAGTTCTTC. It is translated as CASSRASGSSYNEQFF.

This clonotype was counted a few times. The genes are TRBV5-1 and TRBJ2-5; 13 bases align to TRBD2. V was pared by 3 bases and J by 5 bases, with 7 bases of the junction left unmatched. The CDR3 has 16 residues. The germline V gene has CDR1 SGHRS and CDR2 YFSETQ. The CDR3 spells CASSSQGTSGIETQYF. CDR3 sequence (DNA): TGCGCCAGCAGCTCCCAAGGGACTAGCGGGATTGAGACCCAGTACTTC.

J is TRBJ2-5 and V is TRBV7-9; 10 bases fit TRBD2. This CDR3 region has 16 residues. Trimming removed 4 bases from V and 4 bases from J; junction bases left unmatched: 9. The germline gives CDR1 SEHNR, CDR2 FQNEAQ (reference sequence). CDR3 in amino acids: CASSSSSGRAGETQYF. As DNA, the CDR3 is TGTGCCAGCAGCTCATCGAGCGGGAGGGCCGGAGAGACCCAGTACTTC.

A remark on this clonotype: A junction end diverges from the germline sequence, so it may reflect a read error. V is TRBV5-1 and J is TRBJ2-3; TRBD2 aligns across 15 bases. Germline V gives CDR1 SGHRS, CDR2 YFSETQ. The CDR3 has 15 residues. CDR3 sequence reads: CANSSGLAGGDTQYF. Here the CDR3 DNA reads TGCGCCAACAGCTCAGGACTAGCGGGAGGGGATACGCAGTATTTT.

This clonotype was seen only a few times. This chain joins TRBV20-1 and TRBJ1-1; TRBD1 aligns across 12 bases. CDR1 is DFQATT and CDR2 is SNEGSKA in the germline V gene (reference sequence). Unmatched junction bases numbered 4, after V lost 7 bases and J lost 4 bases. The CDR3 loop spans 13 amino acids. The CDR3 sequence is CSGDRGPSTEAFF. The CDR3 DNA sequence: TGCAGTGGGGACAGGGGGCCGAGCACTGAAGCTTTCTTT.

The V and J genes are TRBV6-6 and TRBJ2-1; TRBD2 might be the D (5 bases). CDR1 is MNHNY, CDR2 SVGAGI, per germline (reference sequence). This CDR3 is 14 amino acids long. Trimming cost V 8 bases and J 4 bases, with 15 bases left between them. The DNA of the CDR3 is TGTGCCAGCGGCGAGCGGACGGAATACAATGAGCAGTTCTTC. Translation: CASGERTEYNEQFF.

This clonotype appeared once. This chain connects TRBV18 to TRBJ2-2; D is perhaps TRBD1 (5 bases). The CDR3 consists of 16 residues. Germline lookup yields CDR1 KGHSH and CDR2 LQKENI. Trimming cost V 5 bases and J 1 base, with 14 bases left between them. The chain's CDR3 is CASSSRARRNTGELFF. CDR3 DNA: TGTGCCAGCTCATCCAGGGCTAGAAGGAACACCGGGGAGCTGTTTTTT.

The sample holds a few counts of this clonotype. The rearrangement links TRBV7-2 to TRBJ2-7; 9 nucleotides align to TRBD1. The CDR3 loop spans 16 amino acids. Germline V gives CDR1 SGHTA, CDR2 FQGNSA. The V segment lost 5 bases and the J segment 2 bases; nucleotides outside the gene matches: 10. The CDR3 sequence: CASSPHDRGVTYEQYF. CDR3 sequence (DNA): TGTGCCAGCAGCCCACACGACAGGGGGGTTACCTACGAGCAGTACTTC.

The chain couples TRBV4-3 to TRBJ2-2; TRBD2 matches 11 bases. CDR1 LGHNA and CDR2 YSLEER come from the germline V gene. The CDR3 loop spans 18 amino acids. The trim removed 4 bases at V and 2 bases at J, leaving 9 bases unmatched. The CDR3 sequence is CASSPFLLAGANTGELFF. DNA of the CDR3: TGCGCCAGCAGCCCATTCCTACTAGCGGGAGCAAACACCGGGGAGCTGTTTTTT.

The chain employs TRBV4-3 and TRBJ2-2; 9 bases are a match to TRBD2. Germline-derived CDR1 and CDR2 are LGHNA and YSLEER. Trimming took 2 bases from V and 0 from J; bases not matched to a gene: 1. The CDR3 is 16 amino acids. The CDR3 loop is CASSQLAGTNTGELFF. In nucleotides, the CDR3 is TGCGCCAGCAGCCAACTAGCGGGAACGAACACCGGGGAGCTGTTTTTT.

The V call is TRBV28, the J call TRBJ1-5; TRBD1 aligns across 8 bases. The V gene's germline CDR1 is MDHEN and CDR2 SYDVKM. The ends lost 3 bases at V and 2 bases at J; junction bases unmatched: 3. This CDR3 spans 15 amino acids. The CDR3 nucleotides are TGTGCCAGCAGTTTGGACAGGGAGGGCAATCAGCCCCAGCATTTT. Translated, it gives CASSLDREGNQPQHF.

This chain links TRBV20-1 with TRBJ2-5; 8 nucleotides line up with TRBD2. In germline, CDR1 is DFQATT, CDR2 SNEGSKA (reference sequence). There are 14 residues in the CDR3. With V trimmed by 4 bases and J by 5 bases, 9 bases remained unmatched. CDR3 region: CSATRGGFGETQYF. In DNA, the CDR3 is TGCAGTGCTACCCGGGGGGGGTTTGGGGAGACCCAGTACTTC.

On this clonotype itself: Being one base from a much bigger clone, this may be a read error. The chain links TRBV20-1 to TRBJ2-3; TRBD2 aligns across 10 bases. CDR3 length: 15 amino acids. V lost 3 bases, J lost 0 bases, and 3 bases stayed unmatched. Per the germline V gene, CDR1 is DFQATT and CDR2 is SNEGSKA (reference sequence). The DNA for the CDR3 is TGCAGTGCTAGGGGGACTAGCGCGAGCACAGATACGCAGTATTTT. Amino acid sequence: CSARGTSASTDTQYF.

This sequence joins TRBV10-2 and TRBJ2-7, with TRBD2 as a possible D gene (7 bases). The CDR3 length is 15 residues. The V end was cut by 2 bases, the J end by 3 bases, with 14 bases between. Germline V gene data show CDR1 as WSHSY and CDR2 as SAAADI. CDR3: CASSERGGTLYEQYF. The CDR3 region has the DNA TGCGCCAGCAGTGAGAGGGGGGGCACCCTCTACGAGCAGTACTTC.

The chain combines TRBV25-1 with TRBJ2-7; D uncertain. The CDR3 runs 11 residues. V lost 7 bases and J 7 bases, leaving 11 bases between the germline ends. Germline V lookup: CDR1 MGHDK, CDR2 SYGVNS. In DNA, the CDR3 is TGTGCCAGCACGTCCCTCTGGGAGCAGTACTTC. Translation gives CASTSLWEQYF.

This clonotype was seen only a few times. J is TRBJ2-1 and V is TRBV3-1; no clear D. V was cut by 0 bases and J by 7 bases, with 19 bases left in between. Germline V gene lookup returns CDR1 LGHDT and CDR2 YNNKEL (reference sequence). This CDR3 spans 17 amino acids. The DNA for the CDR3 is TGTGCCAGCAGCCAAGAAGAAGGGTTTCGAATTGGGAATGAGCAGTTCTTC. As protein: CASSQEEGFRIGNEQFF.

This clonotype has only a few counts. The DNA for the CDR3 is TGCAGTGCTAGTCTCGCGACAGGTAACAATCCCGCCAAAAACATTCAGTACTTC. As protein: CSASLATGNNPAKNIQYF. V usage is TRBV20-1 and J usage is TRBJ2-4; D might be TRBD1 (6 bases). Germline CDR1 is DFQATT and CDR2 is SNEGSKA (reference sequence). The germline V and J ends were trimmed by 3 bases and 1 base, with 22 bases remaining between them. The CDR3 sequence is 18 residues long.

This clonotype was seen repeatedly, ten times or more. This chain joins TRBV29-1 and TRBJ2-5, with D perhaps matching TRBD2 (6 bases). Germline CDR1 reads SQVTM; CDR2 reads ANQGSEA. V shed 4 bases and J shed 7 bases, with 13 bases lying between them. This CDR3 is built from 12 residues. The CDR3 spells CSVVTQGGTQYF. The CDR3 DNA is TGCAGCGTTGTTACCCAGGGAGGGACCCAGTACTTC.